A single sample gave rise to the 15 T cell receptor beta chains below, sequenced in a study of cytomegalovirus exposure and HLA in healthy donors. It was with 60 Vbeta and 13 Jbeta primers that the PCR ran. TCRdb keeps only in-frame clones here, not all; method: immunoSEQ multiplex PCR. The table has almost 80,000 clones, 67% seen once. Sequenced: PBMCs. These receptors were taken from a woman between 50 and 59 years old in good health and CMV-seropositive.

The CDR3 sequence is CASSFGTGGNTGELFF. CDR3 coding DNA: TGTGCCAGCAGCTTTGGGACAGGGGGGAACACCGGGGAGCTGTTTTTT. V usage is TRBV11-2 and J usage is TRBJ2-2; 11 positions agree with TRBD1. The V gene's germline CDR1 is SGHAT and CDR2 FQNNGV. The length of the CDR3 is 16 residues. Losses at the gene ends were 3 bases for V and 1 base for J; bases not matched to a gene: 1. The variable domain in full, with the rest retrieved from reference TRBV11-2 and TRBJ2-2, is EAGVAQSPRYKIIEKRQSVAFWCNPISGHATLYWYQQILGQGPKLLIQFQNNGVVDDSQLPKDRFSAERLKGVDSTLKIQPAKLEDSAVYLCASSFGTGGNTGELFFGEGSRLTVL.

CDR3 in amino acids: CASSRDSGGYEQYF. CDR3 DNA: TGCGCCAGCAGCCGGGACAGTGGAGGCTACGAGCAGTACTTC. This chain joins TRBV5-1 and TRBJ2-7, with 7 bases matching TRBD1. V dropped 4 bases and J dropped 3; count of bases not matched to a gene: 7. The length of the CDR3 is 14 residues. CDR1 SGHRS and CDR2 YFSETQ come from the germline V gene.

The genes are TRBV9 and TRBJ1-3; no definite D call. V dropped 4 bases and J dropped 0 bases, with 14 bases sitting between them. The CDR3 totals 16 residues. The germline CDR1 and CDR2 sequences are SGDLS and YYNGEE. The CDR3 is CASSRTQTSSGNTIYF. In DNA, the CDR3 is TGTGCCAGCAGCCGAACCCAAACTAGCTCTGGAAACACCATATATTTT.

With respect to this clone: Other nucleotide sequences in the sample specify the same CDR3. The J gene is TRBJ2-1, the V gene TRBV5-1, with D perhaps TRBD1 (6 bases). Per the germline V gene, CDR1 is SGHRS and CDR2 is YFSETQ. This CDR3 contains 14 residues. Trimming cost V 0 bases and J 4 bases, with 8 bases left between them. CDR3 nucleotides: TGCGCCAGCAGCTTGGGGACAGATTACAATGAGCAGTTCTTC. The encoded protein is CASSLGTDYNEQFF.

The CDR3 nucleotides are TGTGCCAGCAGCTCCGGGACAGGGACTGAAGCTTTCTTT. As protein: CASSSGTGTEAFF. The chain carries TRBV11-2 and TRBJ1-1, with 9 bases matching TRBD1. With 4 bases clipped from V and 5 bases from J, the junction kept 2 bases outside the gene matches. This CDR3 region has 13 residues. In germline, CDR1 is SGHAT, CDR2 FQNNGV.

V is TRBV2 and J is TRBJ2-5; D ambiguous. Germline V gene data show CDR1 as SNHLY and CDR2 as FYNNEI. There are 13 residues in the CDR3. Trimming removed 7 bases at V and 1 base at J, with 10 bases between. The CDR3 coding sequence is TGTGCCAGCACGCAAAGCCGCCAAGAGACCCAGTACTTC. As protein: CASTQSRQETQYF.

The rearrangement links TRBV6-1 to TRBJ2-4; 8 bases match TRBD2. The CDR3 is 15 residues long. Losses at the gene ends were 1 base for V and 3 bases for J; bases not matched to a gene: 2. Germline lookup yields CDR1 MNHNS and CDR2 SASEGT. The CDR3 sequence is CASSEVGGGKNIQYF. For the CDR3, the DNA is TGTGCCAGCAGTGAAGTCGGGGGGGGCAAAAACATTCAGTACTTC.

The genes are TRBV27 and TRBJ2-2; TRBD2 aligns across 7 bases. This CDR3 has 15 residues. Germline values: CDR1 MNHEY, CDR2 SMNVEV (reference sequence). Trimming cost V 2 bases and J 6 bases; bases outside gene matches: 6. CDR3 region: CASSLTSEIPGELFF. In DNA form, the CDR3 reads TGTGCCAGCAGTTTAACTAGCGAGATCCCCGGGGAGCTGTTTTTT.

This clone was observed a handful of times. The CDR3 region is CARSSASVRGEQYV. The CDR3 bases are TGTGCCAGAAGCTCTGCTAGCGTAAGAGGCGAGCAGTACGTC. The chain combines TRBV5-3 with TRBJ2-7; a possible D gene is TRBD2 (6 bases). TRBV5-3 has ORF status, its function being uncertain. CDR3 length equals 14 residues. Trimming took 3 bases from V and 6 from J, leaving 16 bases between them.

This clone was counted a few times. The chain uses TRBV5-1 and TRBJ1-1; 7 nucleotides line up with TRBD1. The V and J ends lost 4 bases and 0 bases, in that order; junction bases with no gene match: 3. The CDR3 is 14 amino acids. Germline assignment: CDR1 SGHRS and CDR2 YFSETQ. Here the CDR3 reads CASSADRVNTEAFF. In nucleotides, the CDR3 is TGCGCCAGCAGCGCCGACAGGGTGAACACTGAAGCTTTCTTT. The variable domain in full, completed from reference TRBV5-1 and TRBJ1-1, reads KAGVTQTPRYLIKTRGQQVTLSCSPISGHRSVSWYQQTPGQGLQFLFEYFSETQRNKGNFPGRFSGRQFSNSRSEMNVSTLELGDSALYLCASSADRVNTEAFFGQGTRLTVV.

This CDR3 is CASSHPRGGFF. As DNA, the CDR3 is TGTGCCAGCAGTCACCCCCGTGGCGGGTTCTTT. This chain links TRBV28 with TRBJ1-1; D remains ambiguous. This CDR3 spans 11 amino acids. Germline V CDR1 and CDR2: MDHEN, SYDVKM. V lost 5 bases, J lost 14 bases, and 15 bases lay in between.

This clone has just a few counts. CDR3 DNA: TGTGCCAGCAGCTTAGGGGGCCCTAGCTCTGGAAACACCATATATTTT. Its protein product is CASSLGGPSSGNTIYF. The genes are TRBV7-9 and TRBJ1-3, with D perhaps matching TRBD1 (5 bases). With 1 base removed from V and 0 bases from J, the gap between germline ends came to 10 bases. The CDR3 has 16 residues. The germline V gene encodes CDR1 SEHNR and CDR2 FQNEAQ (reference sequence). Full variable domain (remainder filled in from reference TRBV7-9 and TRBJ1-3): DTGVSQNPRHKITKRGQNVTFRCDPISEHNRLYWYRQTLGQGPEFLTYFQNEAQLEKSRLLSDRFSAERPKGSFSTLEIQRTEQGDSAMYLCASSLGGPSSGNTIYFGEGSWLTVV.

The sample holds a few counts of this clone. Written as DNA, the CDR3 is TGTGCCATCAGCGGATTAGCGGGGGGTATCACCGGGGAGCTGTTTTTT. Its protein is CAISGLAGGITGELFF. V gene TRBV10-3 combines with J gene TRBJ2-2; 10 bases map to TRBD2. Looked up from germline, CDR1 is ENHRY and CDR2 is SYGVKD. With 6 bases clipped from V and 4 bases from J, the junction kept 8 bases outside the gene matches. The length of the CDR3 is 16 residues.

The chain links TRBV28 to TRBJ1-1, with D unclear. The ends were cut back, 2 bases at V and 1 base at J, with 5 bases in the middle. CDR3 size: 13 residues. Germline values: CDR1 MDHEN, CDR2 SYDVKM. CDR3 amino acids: CASSLPRNTEAFF. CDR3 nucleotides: TGTGCCAGCAGTTTACCGAGGAACACTGAAGCTTTCTTT.

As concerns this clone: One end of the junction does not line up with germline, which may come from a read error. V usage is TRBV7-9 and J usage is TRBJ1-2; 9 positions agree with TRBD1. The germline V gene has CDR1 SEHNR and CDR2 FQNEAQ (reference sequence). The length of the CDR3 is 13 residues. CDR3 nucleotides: TGTGCCAGCAGTTTGGTCCCACAGGGGGCGCCTAGCTTC. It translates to CASSLVPQGAPSF. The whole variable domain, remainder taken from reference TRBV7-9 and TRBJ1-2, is DTGVSQNPRHKITKRGQNVTFRCDPISEHNRLYWYRQTLGQGPEFLTYFQNEAQLEKSRLLSDRFSAERPKGSFSTLEIQRTEQGDSAMYLCASSLVPQGAPSFGSGTRLTVV.